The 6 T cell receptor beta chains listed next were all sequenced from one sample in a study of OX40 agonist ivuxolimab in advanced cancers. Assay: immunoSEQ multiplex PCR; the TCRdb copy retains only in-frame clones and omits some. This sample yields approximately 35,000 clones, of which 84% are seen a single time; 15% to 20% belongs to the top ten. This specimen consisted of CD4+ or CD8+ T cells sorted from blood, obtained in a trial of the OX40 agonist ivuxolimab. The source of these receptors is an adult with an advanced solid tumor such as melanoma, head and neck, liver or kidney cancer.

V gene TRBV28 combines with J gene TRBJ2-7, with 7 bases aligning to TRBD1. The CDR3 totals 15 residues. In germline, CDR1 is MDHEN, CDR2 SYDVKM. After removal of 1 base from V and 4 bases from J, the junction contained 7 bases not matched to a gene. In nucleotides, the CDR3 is TGTGCCAGCAGTTTATCCCTGACAGGGAAGTACGAGCAGTACTTC. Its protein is CASSLSLTGKYEQYF.

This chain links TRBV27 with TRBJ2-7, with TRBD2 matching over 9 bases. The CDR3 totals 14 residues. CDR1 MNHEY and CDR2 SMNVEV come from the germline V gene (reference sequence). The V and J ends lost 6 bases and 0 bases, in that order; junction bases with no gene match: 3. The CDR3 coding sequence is TGTGCCAGCAGGCGGGAGGGGGGCTCCTACGAGCAGTACTTC. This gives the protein CASRREGGSYEQYF.

The CDR3 sequence is CASSIGDRGRTF. In DNA form, the CDR3 reads TGTGCCAGTAGTATAGGGGACAGGGGACGCACCTTC. The gene calls are TRBV19 and TRBJ1-2; 10 bases fit TRBD1. V shed 1 base, J shed 13 bases, and the junction held 3 bases outside the gene matches. Germline CDR1 is LNHDA and CDR2 is SQIVND (reference sequence). The CDR3 extends over 12 amino acids.

The CDR3 loop is CASSKPGQGHNEQFF. The CDR3 DNA reads TGTGCCAGCAGTAAACCGGGACAGGGGCACAATGAGCAGTTCTTC. The J gene is TRBJ2-1, the V gene TRBV6-1; the match to TRBD1 covers 10 bases. The CDR3 consists of 15 residues. Trimming cost V 5 bases and J 5 bases; bases outside gene matches: 6. CDR1 and CDR2 (germline): MNHNS, SASEGT.

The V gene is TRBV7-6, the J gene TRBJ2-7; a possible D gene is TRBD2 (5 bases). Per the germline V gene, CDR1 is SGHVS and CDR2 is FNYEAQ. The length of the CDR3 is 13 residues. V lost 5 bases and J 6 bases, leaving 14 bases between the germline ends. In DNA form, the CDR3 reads TGTGCCAGCAGCCCCAGGTCCGGGGTCGAGCAGTACTTC. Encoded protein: CASSPRSGVEQYF.

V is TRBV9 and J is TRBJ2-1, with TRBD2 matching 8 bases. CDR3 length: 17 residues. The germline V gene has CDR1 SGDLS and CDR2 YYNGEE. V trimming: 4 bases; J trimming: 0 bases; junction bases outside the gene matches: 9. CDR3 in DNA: TGTGCCAGCAGCCCCTCGGGAACTAGCGGCTCCTACAATGAGCAGTTCTTC. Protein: CASSPSGTSGSYNEQFF.